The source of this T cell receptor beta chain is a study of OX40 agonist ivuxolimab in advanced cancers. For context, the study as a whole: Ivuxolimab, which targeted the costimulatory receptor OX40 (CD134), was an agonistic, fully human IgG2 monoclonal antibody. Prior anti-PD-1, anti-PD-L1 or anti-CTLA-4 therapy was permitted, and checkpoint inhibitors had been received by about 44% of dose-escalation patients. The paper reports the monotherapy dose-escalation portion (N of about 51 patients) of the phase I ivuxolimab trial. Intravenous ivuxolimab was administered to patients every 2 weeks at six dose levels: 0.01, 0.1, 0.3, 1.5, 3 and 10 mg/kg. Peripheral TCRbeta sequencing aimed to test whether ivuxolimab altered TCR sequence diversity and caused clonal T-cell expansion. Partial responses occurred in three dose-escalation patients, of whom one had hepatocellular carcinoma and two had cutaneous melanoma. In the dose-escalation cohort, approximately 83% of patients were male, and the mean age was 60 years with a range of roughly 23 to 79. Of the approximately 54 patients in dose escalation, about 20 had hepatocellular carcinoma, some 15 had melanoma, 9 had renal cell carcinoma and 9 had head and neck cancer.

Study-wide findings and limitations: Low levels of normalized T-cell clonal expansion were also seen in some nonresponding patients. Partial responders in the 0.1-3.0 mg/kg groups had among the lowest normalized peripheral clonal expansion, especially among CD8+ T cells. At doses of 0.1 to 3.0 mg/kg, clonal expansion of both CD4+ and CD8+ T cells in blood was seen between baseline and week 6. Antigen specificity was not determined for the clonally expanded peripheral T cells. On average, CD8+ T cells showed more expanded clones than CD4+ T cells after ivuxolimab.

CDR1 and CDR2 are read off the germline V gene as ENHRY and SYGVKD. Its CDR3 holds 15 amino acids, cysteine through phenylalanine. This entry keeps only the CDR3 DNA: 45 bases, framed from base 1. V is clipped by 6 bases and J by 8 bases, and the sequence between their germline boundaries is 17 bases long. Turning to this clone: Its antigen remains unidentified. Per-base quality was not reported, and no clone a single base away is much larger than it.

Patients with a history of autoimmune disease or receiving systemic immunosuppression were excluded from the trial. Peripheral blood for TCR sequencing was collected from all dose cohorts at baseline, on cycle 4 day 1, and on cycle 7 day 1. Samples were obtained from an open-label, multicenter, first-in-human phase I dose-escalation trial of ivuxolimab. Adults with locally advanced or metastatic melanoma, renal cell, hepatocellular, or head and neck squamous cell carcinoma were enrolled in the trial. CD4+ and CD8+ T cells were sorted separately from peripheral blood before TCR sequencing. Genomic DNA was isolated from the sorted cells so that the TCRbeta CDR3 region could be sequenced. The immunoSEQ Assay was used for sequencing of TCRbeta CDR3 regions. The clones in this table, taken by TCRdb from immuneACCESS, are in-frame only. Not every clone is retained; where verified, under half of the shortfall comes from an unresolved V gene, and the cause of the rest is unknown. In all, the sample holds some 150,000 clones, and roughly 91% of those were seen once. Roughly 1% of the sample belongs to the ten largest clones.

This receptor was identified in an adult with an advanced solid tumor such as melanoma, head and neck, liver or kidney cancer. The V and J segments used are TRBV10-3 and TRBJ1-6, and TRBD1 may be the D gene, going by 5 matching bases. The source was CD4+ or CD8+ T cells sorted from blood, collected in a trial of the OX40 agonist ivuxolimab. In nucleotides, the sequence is TGTGCCATCAGGCAGGGTACTCCTCTCGATTCACCCCTCCACTTT. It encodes CAIRQGTPLDSPLHF.